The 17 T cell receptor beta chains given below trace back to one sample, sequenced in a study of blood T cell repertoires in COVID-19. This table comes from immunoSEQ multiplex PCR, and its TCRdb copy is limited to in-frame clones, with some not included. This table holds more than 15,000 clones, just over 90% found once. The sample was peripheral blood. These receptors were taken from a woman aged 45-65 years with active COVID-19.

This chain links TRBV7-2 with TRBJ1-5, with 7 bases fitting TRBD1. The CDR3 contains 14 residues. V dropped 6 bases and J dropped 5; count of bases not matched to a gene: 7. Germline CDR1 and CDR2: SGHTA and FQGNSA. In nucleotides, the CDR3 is TGTGCCAGCAGGCGAGGGGGCGGCGATCAGCCCCAGCATTTT. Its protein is CASRRGGGDQPQHF. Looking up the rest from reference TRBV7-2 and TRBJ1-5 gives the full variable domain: GAGVSQSPSNKVTEKGKDVELRCDPISGHTALYWYRQSLGQGLEFLIYFQGNSAPDKSGLPSDRFSAERTGGSVSTLTIQRTQQEDSAVYLCASRRGGGDQPQHFGDGTRLSIL.

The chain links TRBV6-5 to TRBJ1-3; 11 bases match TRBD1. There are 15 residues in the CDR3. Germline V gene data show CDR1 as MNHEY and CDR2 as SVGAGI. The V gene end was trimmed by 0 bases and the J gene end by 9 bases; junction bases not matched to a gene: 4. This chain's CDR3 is CASSYSRTGGTTIYF. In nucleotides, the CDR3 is TGTGCCAGCAGTTACTCGAGGACAGGGGGCACCACCATATATTTT.

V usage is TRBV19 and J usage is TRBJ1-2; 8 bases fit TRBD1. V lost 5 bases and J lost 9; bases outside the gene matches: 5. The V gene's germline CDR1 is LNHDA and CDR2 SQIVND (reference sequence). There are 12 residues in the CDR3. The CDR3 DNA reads TGTGCCAGTAGTGTCAGACAGGGGAGCTACACCTTC. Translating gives CASSVRQGSYTF.

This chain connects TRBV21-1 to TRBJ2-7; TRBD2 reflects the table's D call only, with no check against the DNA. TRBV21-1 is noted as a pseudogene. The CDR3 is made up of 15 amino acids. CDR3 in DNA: TGTGCCAGCAGCAATGGCGGGAGGCGGTTCTACGAGCAGTACTTC. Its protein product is CASSNGGRRFYEQYF.

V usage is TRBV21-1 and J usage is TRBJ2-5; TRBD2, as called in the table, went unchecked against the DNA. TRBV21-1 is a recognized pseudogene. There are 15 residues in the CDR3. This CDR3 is CASSKGGEYQETQYF. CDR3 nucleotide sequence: TGTGCCAGCAGCAAAGGGGGGGAGTACCAAGAGACCCAGTACTTC.

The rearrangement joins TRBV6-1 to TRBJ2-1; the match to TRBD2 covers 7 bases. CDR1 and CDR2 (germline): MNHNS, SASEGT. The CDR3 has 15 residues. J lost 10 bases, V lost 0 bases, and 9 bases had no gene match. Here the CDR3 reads CASSEAGLLFGEQFF. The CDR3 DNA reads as TGTGCCAGCAGTGAAGCGGGACTACTGTTTGGGGAGCAGTTCTTC.

The DNA for the CDR3 is TGCGCCAGCAGCTTGGCTAGCGGCCCCACAGATACGCAGTATTTT. Amino acid sequence: CASSLASGPTDTQYF. The genes are TRBV5-1 and TRBJ2-3; 7 nucleotides match TRBD2. The CDR3 consists of 15 residues. V lost 0 bases and J lost 2; bases outside the gene matches: 3. CDR1 and CDR2 from the germline V gene are SGHRS and YFSETQ.

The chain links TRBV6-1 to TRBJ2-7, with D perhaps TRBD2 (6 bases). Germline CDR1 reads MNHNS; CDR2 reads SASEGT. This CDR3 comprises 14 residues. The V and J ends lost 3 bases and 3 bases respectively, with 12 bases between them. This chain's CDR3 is CASSETGLGYEQYF. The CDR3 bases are TGTGCCAGCAGTGAGACGGGACTCGGCTACGAGCAGTACTTC.

The CDR3 nucleotides are TGTGCCAGCAGCTTAGATCCTGCCGGGGAAGCTTTCTTT. Its translation: CASSLDPAGEAFF. This chain joins TRBV7-6 and TRBJ1-1; no reliable D call. V was pared by 1 base and J by 8 bases, with 11 bases between. The length of the CDR3 is 13 residues. The germline CDR1 and CDR2 sequences are SGHVS and FNYEAQ.

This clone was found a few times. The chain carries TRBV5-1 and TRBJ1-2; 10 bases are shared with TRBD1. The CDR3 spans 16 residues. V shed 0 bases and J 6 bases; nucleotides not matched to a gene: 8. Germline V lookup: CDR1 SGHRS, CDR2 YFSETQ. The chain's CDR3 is CASSLVPFGTGDGYTF. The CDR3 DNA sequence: TGCGCCAGCAGCTTGGTCCCTTTTGGGACAGGGGATGGCTACACCTTC. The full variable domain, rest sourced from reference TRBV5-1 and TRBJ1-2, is KAGVTQTPRYLIKTRGQQVTLSCSPISGHRSVSWYQQTPGQGLQFLFEYFSETQRNKGNFPGRFSGRQFSNSRSEMNVSTLELGDSALYLCASSLVPFGTGDGYTFGSGTRLTVV.

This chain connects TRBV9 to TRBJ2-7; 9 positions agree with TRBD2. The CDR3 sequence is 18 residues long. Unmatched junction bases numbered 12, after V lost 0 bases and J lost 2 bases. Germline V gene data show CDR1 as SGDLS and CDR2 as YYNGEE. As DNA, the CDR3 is TGTGCCAGCAGCGTAGGTGCGGGAGGGCCCAGTCTCACCTACGAGCAGTACTTC. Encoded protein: CASSVGAGGPSLTYEQYF.

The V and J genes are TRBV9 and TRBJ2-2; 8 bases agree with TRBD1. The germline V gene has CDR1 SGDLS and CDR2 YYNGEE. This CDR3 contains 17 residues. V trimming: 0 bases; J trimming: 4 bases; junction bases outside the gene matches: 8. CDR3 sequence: CASSVEDRGVSTGELFF. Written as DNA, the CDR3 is TGTGCCAGCAGCGTAGAAGACAGGGGAGTTAGCACCGGGGAGCTGTTTTTT.

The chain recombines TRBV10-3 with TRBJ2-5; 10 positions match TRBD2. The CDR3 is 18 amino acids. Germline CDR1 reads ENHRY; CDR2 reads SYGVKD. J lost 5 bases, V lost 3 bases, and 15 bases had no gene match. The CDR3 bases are TGTGCCATCAGTGATTCGAGCGGGAGGGGCCCGGGCCAGGAGACCCAGTACTTC. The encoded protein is CAISDSSGRGPGQETQYF.

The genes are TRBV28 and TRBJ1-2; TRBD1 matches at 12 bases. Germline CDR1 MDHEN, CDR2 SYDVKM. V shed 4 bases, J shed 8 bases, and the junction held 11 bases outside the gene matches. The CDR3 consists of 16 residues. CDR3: CASSSVPGQGAGGYTF. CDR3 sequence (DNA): TGTGCCAGCAGTTCCGTCCCGGGACAGGGGGCGGGAGGCTACACCTTC.

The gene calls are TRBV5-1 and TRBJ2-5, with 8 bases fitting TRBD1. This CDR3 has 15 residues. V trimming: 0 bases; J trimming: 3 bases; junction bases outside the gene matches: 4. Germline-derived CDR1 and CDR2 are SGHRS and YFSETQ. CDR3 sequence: CASSLDTGGKETQYF. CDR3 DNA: TGCGCCAGCAGCTTGGATACAGGGGGGAAAGAGACCCAGTACTTC.

The CDR3 DNA is TGTGCCAGCAGGGGGACTAGCGGGAGTAAAACCGGGGAGCTGTTTTTT. This encodes CASRGTSGSKTGELFF. The chain has TRBV28 and TRBJ2-2; the match to TRBD2 covers 14 bases. Germline V lookup: CDR1 MDHEN, CDR2 SYDVKM. The CDR3 runs 16 residues. J was trimmed by 5 bases and V by 6 bases; bases with no gene match: 5.

CDR3 bases: TGTGCCAGCAGCCCGTCCTACGAGCAGTACTTC. This gives the protein CASSPSYEQYF. The genes are TRBV11-2 and TRBJ2-7; D unresolved. This CDR3 region has 11 residues. Trimming took off 5 bases at V and 1 base at J, with 3 bases between the two ends. In germline, CDR1 is SGHAT, CDR2 FQNNGV. Together with reference TRBV11-2 and TRBJ2-7, the CDR3 gives the full variable domain: EAGVAQSPRYKIIEKRQSVAFWCNPISGHATLYWYQQILGQGPKLLIQFQNNGVVDDSQLPKDRFSAERLKGVDSTLKIQPAKLEDSAVYLCASSPSYEQYFGPGTRLTVT.